The TCR beta chain described here comes from a study of identical twins. TCRdb processed the 5' RACE reads anew with MiXCR; each CDR3 protein has one entry. Here the sample spans about 1.7 million distinct CDR3 sequences, roughly 35% being singletons. The CDR3 is 17 amino acids. V was clipped by 3 bases and J by 10 bases, with 25 bases between them. Germline CDR1 and CDR2: SGHDN and FVKESK. The rearrangement joins TRBV14 to TRBJ2-1; TRBD1 is a possible D gene (6 bases). Sequencing was carried out using cord blood. The TCR sequence derives from a newborn girl in good health. CDR3 coding DNA: TGTGCCAGCAGCCATGGCAGGGGATACCCAAGCTCCTACGAGCAGTTCTTC. Residues: CASSHGRGYPSSYEQFF.